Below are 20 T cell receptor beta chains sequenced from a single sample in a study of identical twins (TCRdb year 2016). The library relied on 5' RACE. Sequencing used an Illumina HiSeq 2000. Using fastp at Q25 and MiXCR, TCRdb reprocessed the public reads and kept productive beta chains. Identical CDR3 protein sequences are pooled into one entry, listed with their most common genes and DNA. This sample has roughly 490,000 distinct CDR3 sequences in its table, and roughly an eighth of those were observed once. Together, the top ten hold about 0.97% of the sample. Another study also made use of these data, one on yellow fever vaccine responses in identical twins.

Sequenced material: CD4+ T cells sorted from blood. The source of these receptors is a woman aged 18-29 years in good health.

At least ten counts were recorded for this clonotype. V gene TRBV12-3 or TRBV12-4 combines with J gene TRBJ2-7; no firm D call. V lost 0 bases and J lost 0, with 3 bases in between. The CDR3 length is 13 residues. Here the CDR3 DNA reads TGTGCCAGCAGTTTAGCTCCCTCCTACGAGCAGTACTTC. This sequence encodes CASSLAPSYEQYF.

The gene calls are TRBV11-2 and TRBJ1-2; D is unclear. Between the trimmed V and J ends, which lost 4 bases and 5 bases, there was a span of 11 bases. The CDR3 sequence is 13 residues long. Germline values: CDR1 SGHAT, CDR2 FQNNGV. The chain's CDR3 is CASSSDGFYGYTF. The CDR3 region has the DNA TGTGCCAGCAGCTCGGACGGATTTTATGGCTACACCTTC.

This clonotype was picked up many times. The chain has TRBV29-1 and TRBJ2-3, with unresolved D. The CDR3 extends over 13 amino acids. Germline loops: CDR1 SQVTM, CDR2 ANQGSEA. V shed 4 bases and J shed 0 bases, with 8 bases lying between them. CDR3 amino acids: CSVGTDSTDTQYF. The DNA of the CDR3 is TGCAGCGTTGGAACAGATAGCACAGATACGCAGTATTTT.

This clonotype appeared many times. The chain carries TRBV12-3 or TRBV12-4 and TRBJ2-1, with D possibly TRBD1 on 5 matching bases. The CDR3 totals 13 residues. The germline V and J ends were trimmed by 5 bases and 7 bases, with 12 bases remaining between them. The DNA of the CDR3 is TGTGCCAGCAGTAGTGGACAAATTAATGAGCAGTTCTTC. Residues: CASSSGQINEQFF.

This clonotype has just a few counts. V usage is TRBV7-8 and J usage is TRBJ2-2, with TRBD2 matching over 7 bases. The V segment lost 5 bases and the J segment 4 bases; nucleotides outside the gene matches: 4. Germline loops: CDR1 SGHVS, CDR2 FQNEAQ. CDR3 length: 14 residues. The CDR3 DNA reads TGTGCCAGCAGCCTCCGGGGGGTCACCGGGGAGCTGTTTTTT. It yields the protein CASSLRGVTGELFF. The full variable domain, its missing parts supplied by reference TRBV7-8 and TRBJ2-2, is GAGVSQSPRYKVAKRGQDVALRCDPISGHVSLFWYQQALGQGPEFLTYFQNEAQLDKSGLPSDRFFAERPEGSVSTLKIQRTQQEDSAVYLCASSLRGVTGELFFGEGSRLTVL.

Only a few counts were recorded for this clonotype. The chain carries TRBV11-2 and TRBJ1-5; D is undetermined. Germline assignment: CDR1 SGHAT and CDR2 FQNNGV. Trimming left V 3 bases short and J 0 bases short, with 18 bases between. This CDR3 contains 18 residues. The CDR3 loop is CASSFGAGGSYSNQPQHF. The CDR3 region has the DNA TGTGCCAGCAGCTTTGGAGCGGGCGGGTCCTATAGCAATCAGCCCCAGCATTTT.

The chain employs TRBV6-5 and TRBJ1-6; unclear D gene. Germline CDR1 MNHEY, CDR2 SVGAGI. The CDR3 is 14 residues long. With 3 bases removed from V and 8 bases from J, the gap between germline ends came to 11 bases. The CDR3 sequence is CASSYEGEDSPLHF. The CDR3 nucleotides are TGTGCCAGCAGTTATGAGGGAGAGGATTCACCCCTCCACTTT.

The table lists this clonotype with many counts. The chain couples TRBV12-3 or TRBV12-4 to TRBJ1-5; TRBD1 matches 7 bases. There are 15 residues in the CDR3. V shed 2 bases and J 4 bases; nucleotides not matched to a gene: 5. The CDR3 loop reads CASSLSRGENQPQHF. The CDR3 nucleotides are TGTGCCAGCAGTTTATCCAGGGGGGAGAATCAGCCCCAGCATTTT.

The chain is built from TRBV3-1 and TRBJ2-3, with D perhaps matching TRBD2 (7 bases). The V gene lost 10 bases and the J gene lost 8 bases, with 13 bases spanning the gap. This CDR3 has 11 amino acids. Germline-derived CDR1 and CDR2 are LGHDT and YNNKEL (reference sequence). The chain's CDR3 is CATWGGGTQYF. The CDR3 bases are TGTGCCACCTGGGGGGGCGGTACGCAGTATTTT.

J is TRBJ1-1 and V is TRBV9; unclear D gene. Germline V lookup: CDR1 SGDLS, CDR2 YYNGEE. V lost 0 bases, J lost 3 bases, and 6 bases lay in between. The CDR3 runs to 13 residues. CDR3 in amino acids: CASSVVLDTEAFF. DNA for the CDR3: TGTGCCAGCAGCGTAGTTTTGGACACTGAAGCTTTCTTT.

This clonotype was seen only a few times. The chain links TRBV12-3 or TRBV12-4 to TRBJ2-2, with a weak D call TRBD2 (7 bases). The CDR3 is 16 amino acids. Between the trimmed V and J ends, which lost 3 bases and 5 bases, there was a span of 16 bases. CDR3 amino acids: CASSFSRGGMTGELFF. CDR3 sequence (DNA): TGTGCCAGCAGTTTCTCAAGGGGGGGAATGACCGGGGAGCTGTTTTTT.

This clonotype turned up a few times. Here the CDR3 reads CASSWQNKLAGGPTTNEQFF. Here the CDR3 DNA reads TGCGCCAGCAGCTGGCAAAATAAACTAGCGGGAGGGCCCACGACAAATGAGCAGTTCTTC. The rearrangement links TRBV5-1 to TRBJ2-1; 13 nucleotides agree with TRBD2. This CDR3 region has 20 residues. The V segment lost 3 bases and the J segment 7 bases; nucleotides outside the gene matches: 19. Germline assignment: CDR1 SGHRS and CDR2 YFSETQ.

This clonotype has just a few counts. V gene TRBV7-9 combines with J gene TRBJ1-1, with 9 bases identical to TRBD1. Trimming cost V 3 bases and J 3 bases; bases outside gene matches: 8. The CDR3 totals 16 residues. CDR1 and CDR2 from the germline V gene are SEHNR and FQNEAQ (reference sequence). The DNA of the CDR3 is TGTGCCAGCAGCTTTTACAGGGGGCGAGGGGACACTGAAGCTTTCTTT. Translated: CASSFYRGRGDTEAFF.

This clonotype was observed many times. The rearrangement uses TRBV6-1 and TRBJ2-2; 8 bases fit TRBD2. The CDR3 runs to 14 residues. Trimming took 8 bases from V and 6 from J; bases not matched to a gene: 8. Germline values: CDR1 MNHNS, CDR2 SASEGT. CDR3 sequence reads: CASAGTRSAGELFF. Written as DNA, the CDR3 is TGTGCCAGCGCCGGGACTAGATCCGCCGGGGAGCTGTTTTTT.

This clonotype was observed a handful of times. The CDR3 DNA sequence: TGCAGTGCTAGAGGACTAGCGGGGGGAACCCTAGCCAAAAACATTCAGTACTTC. Translated: CSARGLAGGTLAKNIQYF. The rearrangement joins TRBV20-1 to TRBJ2-4; 13 bases map to TRBD2. Germline assignment: CDR1 DFQATT and CDR2 SNEGSKA (reference sequence). Unmatched junction bases numbered 6, after V lost 1 base and J lost 0 bases. The CDR3 contains 18 residues.

The CDR3 bases are TGCGCCAGCAGCTGGGGACTAGCGTTAAGCTCCTACAATGAGCAGTTCTTC. It specifies CASSWGLALSSYNEQFF. The chain is built from TRBV5-1 and TRBJ2-1, with 10 bases identical to TRBD2. The CDR3 consists of 17 residues. Germline V gene lookup returns CDR1 SGHRS and CDR2 YFSETQ. The J segment lost 0 bases and the V segment lost 3 bases, leaving 6 bases of the junction unmatched.

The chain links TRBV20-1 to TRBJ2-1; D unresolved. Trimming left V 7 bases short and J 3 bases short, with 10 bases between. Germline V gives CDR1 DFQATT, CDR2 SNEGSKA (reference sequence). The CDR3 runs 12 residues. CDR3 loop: CSGGTDYNEQFF. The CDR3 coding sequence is TGCAGTGGGGGAACAGACTACAATGAGCAGTTCTTC.

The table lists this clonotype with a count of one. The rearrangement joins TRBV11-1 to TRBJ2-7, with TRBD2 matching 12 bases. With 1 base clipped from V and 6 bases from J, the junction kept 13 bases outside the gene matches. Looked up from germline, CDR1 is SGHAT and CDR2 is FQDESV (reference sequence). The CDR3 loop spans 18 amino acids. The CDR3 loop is CASSLELAGGLVSAEQYF. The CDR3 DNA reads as TGTGCCAGCAGCTTAGAACTAGCGGGAGGACTAGTTTCAGCCGAGCAGTACTTC.

The DNA for the CDR3 is TGCGCCAGCAGCCAAGAAGGGTCGGGTTCCTACGAGCAGTACTTC. It yields the protein CASSQEGSGSYEQYF. J is TRBJ2-7 and V is TRBV4-3; D call uncertain. V lost 0 bases, J lost 1 base, and 10 bases lay in between. There are 15 residues in the CDR3. In germline, CDR1 is LGHNA, CDR2 YSLEER.

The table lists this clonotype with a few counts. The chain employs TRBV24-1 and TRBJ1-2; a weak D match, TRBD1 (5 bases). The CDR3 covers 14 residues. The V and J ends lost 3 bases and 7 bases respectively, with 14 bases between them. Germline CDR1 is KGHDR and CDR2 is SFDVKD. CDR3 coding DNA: TGTGCCACCAGTGATCCCCGGGGCTCTGCTGGCTACACCTTC. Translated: CATSDPRGSAGYTF.